What follows describes a single TCR beta chain. Its antigen is as yet unknown. The data were taken from a study of T cells in Graves' hyperthyroidism and ophthalmopathy. General study points: Median prediction lead before ophthalmopathy onset was 5 to 7.5 months with the model. Blood also held most thyroid clonotypes expanded beyond 0.001.

Germline values: CDR1 DFQATT, CDR2 SNEGSKA (reference sequence). The CDR3 covers 16 residues. V lost 3 bases and J lost 4, with 21 bases in between. The hyperthyroidism patients had all been newly diagnosed, and their disease duration was under 2 months. Their ages ranged from 18 to 65 years. What was amplified from RNA transcripts were TCR beta CDR3 regions. An initial round of RT-PCR targeting the TCR CDR3 relied on the HTBI primer set. MiXCR, run by TCRdb on the multiplex PCR reads, gives a single entry per CDR3 protein. The sample yields more than 40,000 distinct CDR3 sequences, 45% to 50% seen once.

The specimen was peripheral blood or thyroid tissue (not recorded which). This chain links TRBV20-1 with TRBJ2-5; D tentatively fits TRBD1 or TRBD2 (5 bases each). The source is a woman aged 45 to 65 with Graves' hyperthyroidism. Here the CDR3 reads CSASGRTGAPPETQYF. Written as DNA, the CDR3 is TGCAGTGCTAGCGGACGGACCGGGGCACCCCCAGAGACCCAGTACTTC.